These T cell receptor beta chains were read from a single sample in a study of control samples from healthy donors and cancer patients. Sequencing was performed with immunoSEQ multiplex PCR; in TCRdb, only in-frame clones are kept and a portion is missing. Altogether approximately 100,000 clones are present, 80% to 90% being singletons, with the ten largest covering 12% to 15%. Sequenced: blood. These TCRs come from a man aged 25-45 years in good health. CDR3s include the opening cysteine and the closing phenylalanine or tryptophan. A D gene is named only where the DNA matches it firmly. Size values are once, few and many counts, or a class for expanded clones, and some rows have none.

abundance	d_gene	j_gene	v_gene	CDR3nt	CDR3aa
-	-	TRBJ2-1	TRBV12-3/TRBV12-4	TGTGCCAGCAGTTTCATCGTAGGTTGGCAGTTCTTC	CASSFIVGWQFF
-	-	TRBJ1-4	TRBV30	TGTGCCTGGAGTCAGAAGGCAACTAATGAAAAACTGTTTTTT	CAWSQKATNEKLFF
-	TRBD1	TRBJ2-7	TRBV23-1	TGCGCCAGCAGTCAAGCCGGGACAGGAACCTACGAGCAGTACTTC	CASSQAGTGTYEQYF
-	TRBD1	TRBJ1-2	TRBV6-5	TGTGCCAGCAGTTCACAGGGGGCGGAAGGCTACACCTTC	CASSSQGAEGYTF
-	-	TRBJ1-2	TRBV2	TGTGCCAGCAGTCCAGCCGTCTATGGCTACACCTTC	CASSPAVYGYTF
-	-	TRBJ1-3	TRBV6-5	TGTGCCAGCAGTTATTCCTTATGGGGCTCTGGAAACACCATATATTTT	CASSYSLWGSGNTIYF
-	-	TRBJ1-1	TRBV25-1	TGTGCCAGCACTCTTGGAGGAGGTGGAGCTTTCTTT	CASTLGGGGAFF
-	-	TRBJ1-2	TRBV4-1	TGCGCCAGCAGCCAAGCTATCGGGTTCGGCCGCGGCTACACCTTC	CASSQAIGFGRGYTF
-	-	TRBJ2-2	TRBV5-1	TGCGCCAGCAGAAAAGGGCAGGGTGCGAACACCGGGGAGCTGTTTTTT	CASRKGQGANTGELFF
-	TRBD2	TRBJ2-1	TRBV20-1	TGCAGTGCTAGTAATGCCGGGGGGGGTAACAATGAGCAGTTCTTC	CSASNAGGGNNEQFF
-	-	TRBJ1-5	TRBV27	TGTGCCAGCAGTTTGGCGGGCAATCAGCCCCAGCATTTT	CASSLAGNQPQHF
once	TRBD1	TRBJ2-4	TRBV15	TGTGCCACCAGCAGACCGTGGACAGGGGGAGCCAAAAACATTCAGTACTTC	CATSRPWTGGAKNIQYF
-	-	TRBJ1-5	TRBV2	TGTGCCAGCAGTGAATCGGGAGGGGTCCAGCCCCAGCATTTT	CASSESGGVQPQHF
-	-	TRBJ2-6	TRBV7-2	TGTGCCAGCAGCTCCGGGGATCTTGCCTCTGGGGCCAACGTCCTGACTTTC	CASSSGDLASGANVLTF
-	TRBD1	TRBJ2-5	TRBV18	TGTGCCAGCTCATCCGGGACAGGGGAAATGGAGACCCAGTACTTC	CASSSGTGEMETQYF
-	-	TRBJ2-2	TRBV14	TGTGCCAGCAGCAAAAGTTTCGGTAGCGGAACTCCCCTCCCACCCCGGGAGCTGTTTTTT	CASSKSFGSGTPLPPRELFF
-	-	TRBJ2-5	TRBV2	TGTGCCAGCAGTGACCTCAAGGAGACCCAGTACTTC	CASSDLKETQYF
-	TRBD1	TRBJ1-2	TRBV12-3/TRBV12-4	TGTGCCAGCAGGCTGACAGGGGGCAATGGCTACACCTTC	CASRLTGGNGYTF
-	-	TRBJ1-3	TRBV30	TGTGCCTGGACAGGGCCTGGAAACACCATATATTTT	CAWTGPGNTIYF
-	-	TRBJ2-5	TRBV12-2	TGTGCAAGTCGCTTAGCTGGGCGGCTCCTCCAAGAGACCCAGTACTTC	CASRLAGRLLQETQYF
-	-	TRBJ1-2	TRBV11-2	TGTGCCAGCAGCTCCGGGGCACGCACTGGCTACACCTTC	CASSSGARTGYTF
-	TRBD1	TRBJ2-1	TRBV28	TGTGCCGCAGGGGGCGCCCGGAATGAGCAGTTCTTC	CAAGGARNEQFF
-	TRBD2	TRBJ2-7	TRBV5-1	TGCGCCAGCAGCTTGAGTGGACTAGCGGGAGCCGAGCAGTACTTC	CASSLSGLAGAEQYF
-	-	TRBJ1-1	TRBV9	TGTGCCAGCAGCAGCTGGGGGGAAGCTTTCTTT	CASSSWGEAFF
-	-	TRBJ1-1	TRBV7-2	TGTGCCAGCAGCTTAGTTTGGGCGGAAACTGAAGCTTTCTTT	CASSLVWAETEAFF
-	-	TRBJ2-3	TRBV7-2	TGTGCCAGCAGCTTATGGGTTCTAGGGATAACTAGCACAGATACGCAGTATTTT	CASSLWVLGITSTDTQYF
-	-	TRBJ1-1	TRBV27	TGTGCCAGCAGTTCCGCCGCGGGGGGGCTGGGAGCTTTCTTT	CASSSAAGGLGAFF
once	-	TRBJ2-7	TRBV7-3	TGTGCCAGCAGCTATGCTGTCGAGGGCTCCGAGCAGTACTTC	CASSYAVEGSEQYF
few	-	TRBJ2-7	TRBV3-1/TRBV3-2	TGTGCCAGCAGCCAGCACAGCCGCGAGCAGTACTTC	CASSQHSREQYF
-	-	TRBJ2-5	TRBV18	TGTGCCAGCTCCCCCCAGGAACCAGGGCTGACGGAGACCCAGTACTTC	CASSPQEPGLTETQYF
once	TRBD1	TRBJ1-6	TRBV27	TGTGCCAGCAGTTTATCGGGACAGTTTTTTTCACCCCTCCACTTT	CASSLSGQFFSPLHF
-	-	TRBJ2-7	TRBV10-3	TGTGCCATCAGTGAGGGGACGGGAGTCTACGAGCAGTACTTC	CAISEGTGVYEQYF
-	TRBD2	TRBJ2-3	TRBV7-9	TGTGCCAGCAGCTATCGGACTAGCTCAGATACGCAGTATTTT	CASSYRTSSDTQYF
once	-	TRBJ1-5	TRBV12-3/TRBV12-4	TGTGCCAGCAGTCCCAATAGCAATCAGCCCCAGCATTTT	CASSPNSNQPQHF
-	TRBD1	TRBJ1-3	TRBV4-2	TGTGCCAGCAGCCAAAAACTCCAACAGGGGGGGTGGGGAAACACCATATATTTT	CASSQKLQQGGWGNTIYF
-	-	TRBJ1-6	TRBV11-1	TGTGCCAGCAGCTTAACAGGACTCAATTCACCCCTCCACTTT	CASSLTGLNSPLHF
-	-	TRBJ2-2	TRBV6-1	TGTGCCAGCAGTGAAGTCATGACCGCAGGTACCGGGGAGCTGTTTTTT	CASSEVMTAGTGELFF
-	-	TRBJ2-5	TRBV23-1	TGCGCCAGTATGTCAGGGGCTTTTGACGGGGGGACTAAAGAGACCCAGTACTTC	CASMSGAFDGGTKETQYF
-	-	TRBJ1-3	TRBV4-2	TGTGCCAGCAGCCAAGATCGAACAGGGAGGGATGGAAACACCATATATTTT	CASSQDRTGRDGNTIYF
-	-	TRBJ1-5	TRBV2	TGTGCCAGCAATTTAGAGGGGGGTCAGCCCCAGCATTTT	CASNLEGGQPQHF
-	-	TRBJ2-1	TRBV5-1	TGCGCCAGCAGCTTGGAATCCCCGGGACTCGAGCGGATTGAGCAGTTCTTC	CASSLESPGLERIEQFF